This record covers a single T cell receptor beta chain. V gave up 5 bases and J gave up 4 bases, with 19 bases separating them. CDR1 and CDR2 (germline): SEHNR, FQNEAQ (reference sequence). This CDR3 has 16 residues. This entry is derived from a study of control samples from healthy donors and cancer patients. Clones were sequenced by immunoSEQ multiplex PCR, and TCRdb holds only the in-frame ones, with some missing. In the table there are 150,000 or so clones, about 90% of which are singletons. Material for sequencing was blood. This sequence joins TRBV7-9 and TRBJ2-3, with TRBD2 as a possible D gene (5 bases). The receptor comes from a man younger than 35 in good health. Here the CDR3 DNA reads TGTGCCAGCAGCCGGGAAGGAAGGGTCCAAGCAGATACGCAGTATTTT. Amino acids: CASSREGRVQADTQYF. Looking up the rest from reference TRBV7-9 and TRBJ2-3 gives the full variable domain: DTGVSQNPRHKITKRGQNVTFRCDPISEHNRLYWYRQTLGQGPEFLTYFQNEAQLEKSRLLSDRFSAERPKGSFSTLEIQRTEQGDSAMYLCASSREGRVQADTQYFGPGTRLTVL.